What follows are 27 T cell receptor beta chains derived from one specimen sequenced in a study of T cells after yellow fever vaccination. One entry per CDR3 protein, called by TCRdb with MiXCR from the 5' RACE reads. The sample consists of some 300,000 distinct CDR3 sequences, about 10% of them appearing once. Material: CD4+ T cells sorted from PBMCs, obtained 5 days after the yellow fever booster vaccination. The receptor set was obtained from a man between 18 and 29 years old who received the YFV17D yellow fever vaccine.

The sample holds a few counts of this clonotype. J is TRBJ1-5 and V is TRBV4-3, with D possibly TRBD1 on 5 matching bases. The CDR3 has 14 amino acids. Germline V CDR1 and CDR2: LGHNA, YSLEER. The V end was cut by 0 bases, the J end by 8 bases, with 11 bases between. Here the CDR3 reads CASSQDEGRKPQHF. The DNA of the CDR3 is TGCGCCAGCAGCCAAGACGAGGGGCGAAAGCCCCAGCATTTT.

This chain joins TRBV2 and TRBJ1-5; 9 bases line up with TRBD1. Losses at the gene ends were 6 bases for V and 0 bases for J; bases not matched to a gene: 3. Per the germline V gene, CDR1 is SNHLY and CDR2 is FYNNEI. The CDR3 contains 15 residues. The CDR3 is CASRSTGGSNQPQHF. CDR3 coding DNA: TGTGCCAGCAGATCGACAGGGGGTAGCAATCAGCCCCAGCATTTT.

This clonotype was counted a few times. The chain recombines TRBV19 with TRBJ1-2, with TRBD1 as a possible D gene (5 bases). Germline assignment: CDR1 LNHDA and CDR2 SQIVND (reference sequence). Trimming pared 3 bases from V and 10 bases from J, leaving 12 bases between. There are 12 residues in the CDR3. CDR3 nucleotide sequence: TGTGCCAGTAGTATGAGAGGGGTTTACTACACCTTC. It encodes CASSMRGVYYTF. Full variable domain (remainder filled in from reference TRBV19 and TRBJ1-2): DGGITQSPKYLFRKEGQNVTLSCEQNLNHDAMYWYRQDPGQGLRLIYYSQIVNDFQKGDIAEGYSVSREKKESFPLTVTSAQKNPTAFYLCASSMRGVYYTFGSGTRLTVV.

The chain is built from TRBV4-2 and TRBJ2-1, with 12 positions matching TRBD2. This CDR3 has 16 amino acids. V was pared by 3 bases and J by 5 bases, with 5 bases of the junction left unmatched. Germline assignment: CDR1 LGHNA and CDR2 YNFKEQ. The CDR3 nucleotides read TGTGCCAGCAGCCAGACTAGCGGGGGCTTCAACAATGAGCAGTTCTTC. Protein sequence: CASSQTSGGFNNEQFF.

Many counts were recorded for this clonotype. The rearrangement uses TRBV10-3 and TRBJ2-5; D may correspond to TRBD1 or TRBD2 (5 bases each). Germline CDR1 is ENHRY and CDR2 is SYGVKD. CDR3 length: 14 residues. V was clipped by 3 bases and J by 6 bases, with 14 bases between them. CDR3 DNA sequence: TGTGCCATCAGTGAATCTTGGGGGTCCCAGACCCAGTACTTC. Protein product: CAISESWGSQTQYF.

This chain connects TRBV7-2 to TRBJ2-7; D is undetermined. The CDR3 is 12 residues long. With 5 bases removed from V and 3 bases from J, the gap between germline ends came to 8 bases. CDR1 SGHTA and CDR2 FQGNSA come from the germline V gene. This CDR3 is CASSQRNYEQYF. The CDR3 region has the DNA TGTGCCAGCAGCCAACGGAACTACGAGCAGTACTTC.

This clonotype was recorded a few times. This rearrangement joins TRBV5-1 to TRBJ2-7; a possible D gene is TRBD2 (5 bases). Trimming removed 4 bases from V and 0 bases from J, with 11 bases in between. CDR1 is SGHRS, CDR2 YFSETQ, per germline. The CDR3 covers 14 residues. This CDR3 reads CASSLRTDSYEQYF. The CDR3 region has the DNA TGCGCCAGCAGCCTCCGGACTGACTCCTACGAGCAGTACTTC. The full variable domain, completed using reference TRBV5-1 and TRBJ2-7, is KAGVTQTPRYLIKTRGQQVTLSCSPISGHRSVSWYQQTPGQGLQFLFEYFSETQRNKGNFPGRFSGRQFSNSRSEMNVSTLELGDSALYLCASSLRTDSYEQYFGPGTRLTVT.

This clonotype was detected only a few times. V usage is TRBV10-1 and J usage is TRBJ2-3; TRBD1 is a possible D gene (6 bases). CDR3 length: 14 residues. The V gene's germline CDR1 is WNHNN and CDR2 SYGVQD (reference sequence). V lost 0 bases and J 6 bases, leaving 10 bases between the germline ends. This CDR3 reads CASSESYRVDTQYF. Here the CDR3 DNA reads TGCGCCAGCAGTGAGTCTTACAGGGTCGATACGCAGTATTTT.

This chain uses TRBV28 with TRBJ2-2; D is unresolved. The CDR3 loop spans 14 amino acids. V was pared by 7 bases and J by 2 bases, with 11 bases between. Germline V gives CDR1 MDHEN, CDR2 SYDVKM. The CDR3 sequence is CASNEWVNTGELFF. The CDR3, as DNA: TGTGCCAGCAATGAATGGGTAAACACCGGGGAGCTGTTTTTT.

This clonotype has a count of ten or more. The CDR3 sequence: CASSKSLIGLAKNIQYF. CDR3 nucleotide sequence: TGCGCCAGCAGTAAGAGCCTCATAGGACTAGCCAAAAACATTCAGTACTTC. The rearrangement joins TRBV10-2 to TRBJ2-4; D possibly corresponds to TRBD2 (5 bases). Germline V gene lookup returns CDR1 WSHSY and CDR2 SAAADI. The V and J ends lost 5 bases and 0 bases respectively, with 17 bases between them. CDR3 length: 17 amino acids.

The chain has TRBV4-3 and TRBJ1-1; D might be TRBD1 (5 bases). The CDR3 consists of 16 residues. Per the germline V gene, CDR1 is LGHNA and CDR2 is YSLEER. Trimming shortened V by 0 bases and J by 5 bases, and 16 bases separated the two germline ends. The CDR3 protein is CASSQEPFGTGTEAFF. DNA for the CDR3: TGCGCCAGCAGCCAAGAGCCTTTCGGGACGGGGACTGAAGCTTTCTTT.

This clonotype occurred a few times. The chain joins TRBV5-1 to TRBJ2-3; perhaps TRBD2 as D (6 bases). Germline CDR1 is SGHRS and CDR2 is YFSETQ. V was pared by 5 bases and J by 2 bases, with 15 bases between. CDR3 length equals 15 residues. CDR3 bases: TGCGCCAGCAGGTCCGGGGGATCTTCCACAGATACGCAGTATTTT. It translates to CASRSGGSSTDTQYF. The variable domain in full, with the rest retrieved from reference TRBV5-1 and TRBJ2-3, is KAGVTQTPRYLIKTRGQQVTLSCSPISGHRSVSWYQQTPGQGLQFLFEYFSETQRNKGNFPGRFSGRQFSNSRSEMNVSTLELGDSALYLCASRSGGSSTDTQYFGPGTRLTVL.

This clonotype was detected many times. The chain couples TRBV20-1 to TRBJ2-1; 10 bases line up with TRBD2. This CDR3 has 16 residues. With V trimmed by 0 bases and J by 6 bases, 8 bases remained unmatched. Germline V CDR1 and CDR2: DFQATT, SNEGSKA (reference sequence). The CDR3 sequence is CSARDPLAGGLNEQFF. The DNA of the CDR3 is TGCAGTGCTAGAGACCCATTAGCGGGGGGCCTCAATGAGCAGTTCTTC.

This chain uses TRBV6-1 with TRBJ2-3; 9 bases align to TRBD2. Germline CDR1 MNHNS, CDR2 SASEGT. V gave up 1 base and J gave up 3 bases; unmatched junction bases: 2. The CDR3 totals 15 residues. The CDR3 DNA is TGTGCCAGCAGTGAAGGGCGGGGGGGGACAGATACGCAGTATTTT. This sequence encodes CASSEGRGGTDTQYF.

This clonotype showed up just a few times. The chain uses TRBV7-9 and TRBJ2-7; 8 positions agree with TRBD2. Germline CDR1 reads SEHNR; CDR2 reads FQNEAQ (reference sequence). This CDR3 is built from 14 residues. Trimming cost V 3 bases and J 4 bases; bases outside gene matches: 5. The chain's CDR3 is CASSFGGDMYEQYF. The CDR3 DNA reads as TGTGCCAGCAGCTTCGGGGGGGATATGTACGAGCAGTACTTC.

The J gene is TRBJ2-3, the V gene TRBV5-1; D may be TRBD1 or TRBD2 (5 bases each). CDR1 is SGHRS and CDR2 is YFSETQ in the germline V gene. V lost 4 bases to trimming and J lost 1 base, with 16 bases between them. This CDR3 comprises 16 residues. CDR3 coding DNA: TGCGCCAGCAGCGTTCCCGGGATGGGGGGCACAGATACGCAGTATTTT. Translation gives CASSVPGMGGTDTQYF.

The V and J genes are TRBV28 and TRBJ2-7, with D possibly TRBD1 on 6 matching bases. V shed 8 bases and J shed 2 bases, with 13 bases lying between them. Germline V gene lookup returns CDR1 MDHEN and CDR2 SYDVKM. This CDR3 contains 13 residues. CDR3 sequence: CASGPTGPYEQYV. In DNA, the CDR3 is TGTGCCAGCGGCCCGACAGGACCCTACGAGCAGTACGTC.

The J gene is TRBJ2-5, the V gene TRBV7-2; 11 nucleotides line up with TRBD2. The CDR3 has 16 residues. The ends lost 3 bases at V and 5 bases at J; junction bases unmatched: 8. Per germline, CDR1 SGHTA and CDR2 FQGNSA. The CDR3 bases are TGTGCCAGCAGCTTGCAACTAGCGGGGGCTGGTGAGACCCAGTACTTC. Protein sequence: CASSLQLAGAGETQYF.

In its sample, this clonotype was seen many times. This rearrangement joins TRBV6-5 to TRBJ1-1; D may be TRBD1 (5 bases). The CDR3 is made up of 14 amino acids. Trimming cost V 5 bases and J 4 bases, with 14 bases left between them. Germline assignment: CDR1 MNHEY and CDR2 SVGAGI. In DNA, the CDR3 is TGTGCCAGCAGTCTCGGTGGGGCAGGCACTGAAGCTTTCTTT. Translating gives CASSLGGAGTEAFF.

This clonotype showed up many times. This chain uses TRBV7-8 with TRBJ1-6; the D is unclear. The V end was cut by 5 bases, the J end by 9 bases, with 14 bases between. Germline CDR1 is SGHVS and CDR2 is FQNEAQ. This CDR3 is built from 14 residues. The CDR3 DNA follows: TGTGCCAGCAGCGCCCCTGGGTTTGGTTCACCCCTCCACTTT. This codes for CASSAPGFGSPLHF.

This clonotype was seen many times. The chain is built from TRBV6-2 or TRBV6-3 and TRBJ2-3, with 11 bases that match TRBD1. The CDR3 contains 16 residues. J was trimmed by 2 bases and V by 2 bases; bases with no gene match: 3. CDR1 is MNHEY, CDR2 SVGEGT, per germline. This CDR3 reads CASSYGQGAVTDTQYF. CDR3 nucleotides: TGTGCCAGCAGTTACGGACAGGGGGCCGTCACAGATACGCAGTATTTT.

The V gene is TRBV5-4, the J gene TRBJ1-2; maybe TRBD1 (5 bases). The CDR3 sequence is 15 residues long. Trimming cost V 3 bases and J 4 bases, with 16 bases left between them. Germline V gene data show CDR1 as SGHNT and CDR2 as YYREEE (reference sequence). CDR3 loop: CASSSLGGGTYGYTF. The CDR3 DNA follows: TGTGCCAGCAGCTCCCTCGGCGGAGGGACCTATGGCTACACCTTC.

This clonotype was observed a handful of times. The V and J genes are TRBV4-3 and TRBJ2-7, with 9 nucleotides matching TRBD1. This CDR3 contains 14 residues. Losses at the gene ends were 4 bases for V and 6 bases for J; bases not matched to a gene: 7. Germline lookup yields CDR1 LGHNA and CDR2 YSLEER. The CDR3 region is CASSRRDREGEQYF. As DNA, the CDR3 is TGCGCCAGCAGCCGCCGGGACAGGGAGGGCGAGCAGTACTTC.

The chain uses TRBV18 and TRBJ1-1, with a weak D call TRBD1 (6 bases). The CDR3 is 13 amino acids. Per germline, CDR1 KGHSH and CDR2 LQKENI. The germline V and J ends were trimmed by 3 bases and 5 bases, with 10 bases remaining between them. The CDR3 nucleotides are TGTGCCAGCTCACCGCAGGGGCATACTGAAGCTTTCTTT. Its protein product is CASSPQGHTEAFF.

This clonotype was detected many times. The chain recombines TRBV6-5 with TRBJ1-1, with D maybe TRBD1 (5 bases). The germline V gene has CDR1 MNHEY and CDR2 SVGAGI. This CDR3 is 13 amino acids long. The V gene lost 6 bases and the J gene lost 8 bases, with 16 bases spanning the gap. The CDR3 DNA reads as TGTGCCAGCAGCTGGGGTGAACGGGGGGAAGCTTTCTTT. Translating gives CASSWGERGEAFF.

This clonotype was picked up a small number of times. The rearrangement links TRBV6-5 to TRBJ2-7; a weak D match, TRBD1 (6 bases). Between the trimmed V and J ends, which lost 5 bases and 9 bases, there was a span of 17 bases. Germline V CDR1 and CDR2: MNHEY, SVGAGI. The CDR3 is made up of 13 amino acids. Written as DNA, the CDR3 is TGTGCCAGCAGTACGAACAGGGATGCGGGGCAGTACGTC. It codes for CASSTNRDAGQYV.

The rearrangement joins TRBV7-9 to TRBJ2-1; TRBD2 agrees at 9 bases. Trimming took 2 bases from V and 9 from J; bases not matched to a gene: 8. Per germline, CDR1 SEHNR and CDR2 FQNEAQ (reference sequence). This CDR3 region has 15 residues. The chain's CDR3 is CASSLRAGGAIEQFF. CDR3 bases: TGTGCCAGCAGCTTACGGGCGGGGGGGGCCATTGAGCAGTTCTTC.